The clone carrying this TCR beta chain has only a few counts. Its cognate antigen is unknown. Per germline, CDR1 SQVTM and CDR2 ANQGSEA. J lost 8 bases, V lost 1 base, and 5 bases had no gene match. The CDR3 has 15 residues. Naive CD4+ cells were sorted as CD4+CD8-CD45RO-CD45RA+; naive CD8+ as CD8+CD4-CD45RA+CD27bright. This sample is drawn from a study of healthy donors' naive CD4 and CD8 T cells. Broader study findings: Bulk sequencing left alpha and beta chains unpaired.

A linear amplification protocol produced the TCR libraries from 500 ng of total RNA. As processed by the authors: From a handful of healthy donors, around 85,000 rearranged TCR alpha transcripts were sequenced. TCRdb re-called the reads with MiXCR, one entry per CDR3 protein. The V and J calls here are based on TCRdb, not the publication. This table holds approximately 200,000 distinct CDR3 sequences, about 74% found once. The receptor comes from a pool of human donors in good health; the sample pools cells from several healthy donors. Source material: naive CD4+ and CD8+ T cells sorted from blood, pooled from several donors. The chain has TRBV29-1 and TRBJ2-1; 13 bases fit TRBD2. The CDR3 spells CSVEGGLAGADEQFF. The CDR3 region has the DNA TGCAGCGTTGAAGGAGGACTAGCGGGAGCTGATGAGCAGTTCTTC.